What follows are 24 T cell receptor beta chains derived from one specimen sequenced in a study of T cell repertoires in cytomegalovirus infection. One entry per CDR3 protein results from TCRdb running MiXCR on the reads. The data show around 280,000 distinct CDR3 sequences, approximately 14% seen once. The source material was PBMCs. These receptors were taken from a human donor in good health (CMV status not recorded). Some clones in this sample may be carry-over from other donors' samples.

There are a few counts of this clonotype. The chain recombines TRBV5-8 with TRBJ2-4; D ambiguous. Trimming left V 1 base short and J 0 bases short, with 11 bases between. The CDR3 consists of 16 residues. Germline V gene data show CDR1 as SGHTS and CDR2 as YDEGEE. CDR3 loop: CASSLLPPGAKNIQYF. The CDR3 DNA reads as TGTGCCAGCAGCTTGTTACCCCCGGGAGCCAAAAACATTCAGTACTTC.

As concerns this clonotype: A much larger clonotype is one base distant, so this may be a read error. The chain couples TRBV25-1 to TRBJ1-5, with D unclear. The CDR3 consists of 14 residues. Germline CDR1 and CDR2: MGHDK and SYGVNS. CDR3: CASSEWGGNQPQQF. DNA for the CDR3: TGTGCCAGCAGTGAGTGGGGAGGCAATCAGCCCCAGCAGTTT.

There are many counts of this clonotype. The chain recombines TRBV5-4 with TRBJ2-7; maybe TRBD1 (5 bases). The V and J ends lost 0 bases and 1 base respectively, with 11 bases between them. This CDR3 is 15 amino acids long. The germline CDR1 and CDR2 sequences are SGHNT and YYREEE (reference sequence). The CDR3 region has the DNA TGTGCCAGCAGCTTGGACCCCGACAGTTCCTACGAGCAGTACTTC. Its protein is CASSLDPDSSYEQYF.

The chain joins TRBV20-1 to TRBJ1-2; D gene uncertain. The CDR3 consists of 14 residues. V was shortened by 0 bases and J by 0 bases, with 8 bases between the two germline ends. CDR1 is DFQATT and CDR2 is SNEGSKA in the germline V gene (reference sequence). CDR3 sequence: CSARDRQSNYGYTF. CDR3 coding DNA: TGCAGTGCTAGAGATCGGCAGTCTAACTATGGCTACACCTTC.

The CDR3 sequence is CASSQWGGRSSDTQYF. In DNA, the CDR3 is TGTGCCAGCAGCCAGTGGGGGGGCAGGAGTTCTGATACGCAGTATTTT. This chain links TRBV4-2 with TRBJ2-3; D possibly corresponds to TRBD2 (7 bases). V was cut by 3 bases and J by 6 bases, with 19 bases left in between. The CDR3 loop spans 16 amino acids. CDR1 is LGHNA and CDR2 is YNFKEQ in the germline V gene.

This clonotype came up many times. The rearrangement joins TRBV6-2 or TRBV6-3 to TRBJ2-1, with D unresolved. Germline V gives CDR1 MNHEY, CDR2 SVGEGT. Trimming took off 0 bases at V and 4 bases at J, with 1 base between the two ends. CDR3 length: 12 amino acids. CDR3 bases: TGTGCCAGCAGTTACTCTTACAATGAGCAGTTCTTC. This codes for CASSYSYNEQFF.

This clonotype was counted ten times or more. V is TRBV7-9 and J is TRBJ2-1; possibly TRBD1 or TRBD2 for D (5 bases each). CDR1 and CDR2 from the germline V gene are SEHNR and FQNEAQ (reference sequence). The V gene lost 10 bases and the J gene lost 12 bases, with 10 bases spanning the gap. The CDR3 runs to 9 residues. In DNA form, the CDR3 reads TGTGCCACCCGGGACCTGCAGTTCTTC. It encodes CATRDLQFF.

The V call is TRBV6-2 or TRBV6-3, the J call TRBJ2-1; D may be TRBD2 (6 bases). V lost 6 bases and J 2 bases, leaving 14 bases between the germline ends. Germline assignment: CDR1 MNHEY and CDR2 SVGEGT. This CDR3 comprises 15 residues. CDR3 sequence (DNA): TGTGCCAGCAGCCGGCCCCTAGCGACCTACAATGAGCAGTTCTTC. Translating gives CASSRPLATYNEQFF.

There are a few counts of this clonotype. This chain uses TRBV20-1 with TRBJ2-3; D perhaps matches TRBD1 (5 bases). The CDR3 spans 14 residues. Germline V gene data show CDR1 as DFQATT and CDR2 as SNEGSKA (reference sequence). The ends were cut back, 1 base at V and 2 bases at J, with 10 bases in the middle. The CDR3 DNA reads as TGCAGTGCTAGAGCAGGGTGGAACACAGATACGCAGTATTTT. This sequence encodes CSARAGWNTDTQYF.

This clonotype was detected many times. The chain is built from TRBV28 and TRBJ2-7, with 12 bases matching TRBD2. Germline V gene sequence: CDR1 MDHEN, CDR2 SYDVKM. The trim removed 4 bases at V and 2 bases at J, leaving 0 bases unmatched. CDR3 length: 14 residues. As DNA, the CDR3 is TGTGCCAGCAGTTCTAGCGGGAGGGCCTACGAGCAGTACTTC. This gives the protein CASSSSGRAYEQYF. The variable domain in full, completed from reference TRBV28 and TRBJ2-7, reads DVKVTQSSRYLVKRTGEKVFLECVQDMDHENMFWYRQDPGLGLRLIYFSYDVKMKEKGDIPEGYSVSREKKERFSLILESASTNQTSMYLCASSSSGRAYEQYFGPGTRLTVT.

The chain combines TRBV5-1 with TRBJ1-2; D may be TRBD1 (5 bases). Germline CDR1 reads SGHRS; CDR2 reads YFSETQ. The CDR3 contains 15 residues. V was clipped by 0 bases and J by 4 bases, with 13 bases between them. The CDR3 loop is CASSLVPGVSYGYTF. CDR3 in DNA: TGCGCCAGCAGCTTGGTCCCGGGGGTGAGCTATGGCTACACCTTC.

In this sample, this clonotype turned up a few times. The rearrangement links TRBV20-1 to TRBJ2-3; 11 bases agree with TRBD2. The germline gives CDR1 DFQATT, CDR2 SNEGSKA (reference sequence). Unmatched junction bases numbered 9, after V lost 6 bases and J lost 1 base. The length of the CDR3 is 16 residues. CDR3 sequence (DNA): TGCAGTGCCGAACCACGTAGCGGGAGGGGCACAGATACGCAGTATTTT. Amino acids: CSAEPRSGRGTDTQYF.

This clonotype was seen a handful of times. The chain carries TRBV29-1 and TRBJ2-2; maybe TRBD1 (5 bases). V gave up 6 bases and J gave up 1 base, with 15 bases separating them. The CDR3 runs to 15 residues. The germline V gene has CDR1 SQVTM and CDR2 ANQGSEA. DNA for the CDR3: TGCAGCGTCCCTGGGGCCGGCGGGAACACCGGGGAGCTGTTTTTT. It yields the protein CSVPGAGGNTGELFF.

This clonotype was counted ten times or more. CDR3 protein: CASSLAQSSEAFF. The CDR3 DNA reads TGTGCCAGCAGCTTAGCGCAGAGTTCTGAAGCTTTCTTT. V is TRBV7-8 and J is TRBJ1-1, with no clear D. Trimming cost V 0 bases and J 6 bases, with 8 bases left between them. The germline CDR1 and CDR2 sequences are SGHVS and FQNEAQ. The CDR3 totals 13 residues.

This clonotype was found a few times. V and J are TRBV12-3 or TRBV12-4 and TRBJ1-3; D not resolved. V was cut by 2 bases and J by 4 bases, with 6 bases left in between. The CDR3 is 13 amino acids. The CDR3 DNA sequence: TGTGCCAGCAGTTTACAGTTCGGAAACACCATATATTTT. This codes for CASSLQFGNTIYF.

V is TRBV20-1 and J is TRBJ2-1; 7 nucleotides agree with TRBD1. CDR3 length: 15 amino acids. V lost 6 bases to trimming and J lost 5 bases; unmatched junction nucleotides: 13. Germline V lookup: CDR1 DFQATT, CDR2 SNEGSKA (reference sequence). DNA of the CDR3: TGCAGTGCCGAAAGGACAGGCCCTACCGACAATGAGCAGTTCTTC. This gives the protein CSAERTGPTDNEQFF.

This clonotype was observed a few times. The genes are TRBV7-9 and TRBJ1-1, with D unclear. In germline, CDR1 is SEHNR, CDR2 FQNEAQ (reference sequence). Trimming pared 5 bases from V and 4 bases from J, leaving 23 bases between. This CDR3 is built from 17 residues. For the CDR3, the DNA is TGTGCCAGCAGCGTTGGCCGCTCATTTCAGCTGAGCACTGAAGCTTTCTTT. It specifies CASSVGRSFQLSTEAFF.

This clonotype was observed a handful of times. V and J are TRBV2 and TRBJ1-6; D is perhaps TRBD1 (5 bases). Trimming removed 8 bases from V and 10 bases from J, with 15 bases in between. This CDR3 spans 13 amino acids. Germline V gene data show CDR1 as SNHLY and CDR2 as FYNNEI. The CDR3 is CASRDLKDSPLHF. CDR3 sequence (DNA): TGTGCCAGCCGGGACCTAAAGGACTCACCCCTCCACTTT.

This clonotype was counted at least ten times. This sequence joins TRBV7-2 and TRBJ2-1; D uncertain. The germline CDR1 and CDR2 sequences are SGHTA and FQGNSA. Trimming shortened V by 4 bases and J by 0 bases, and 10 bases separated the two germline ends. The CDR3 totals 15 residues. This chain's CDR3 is CASSYGASSYNEQFF. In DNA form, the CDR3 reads TGTGCCAGCAGCTACGGCGCGAGCTCCTACAATGAGCAGTTCTTC.

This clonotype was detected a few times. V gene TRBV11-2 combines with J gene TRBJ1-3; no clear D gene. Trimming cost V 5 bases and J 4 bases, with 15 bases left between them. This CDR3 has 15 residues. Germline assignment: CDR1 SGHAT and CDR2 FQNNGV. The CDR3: CASSGGALGGNTIYF. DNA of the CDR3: TGTGCCAGCAGCGGAGGCGCCCTCGGCGGAAACACCATATATTTT.

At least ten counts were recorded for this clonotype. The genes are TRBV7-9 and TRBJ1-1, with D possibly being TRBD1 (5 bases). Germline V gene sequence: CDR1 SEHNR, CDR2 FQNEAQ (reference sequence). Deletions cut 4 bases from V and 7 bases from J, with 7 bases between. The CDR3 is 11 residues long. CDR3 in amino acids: CASSWGVEAFF. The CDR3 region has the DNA TGTGCCAGCAGCTGGGGGGTTGAAGCTTTCTTT.

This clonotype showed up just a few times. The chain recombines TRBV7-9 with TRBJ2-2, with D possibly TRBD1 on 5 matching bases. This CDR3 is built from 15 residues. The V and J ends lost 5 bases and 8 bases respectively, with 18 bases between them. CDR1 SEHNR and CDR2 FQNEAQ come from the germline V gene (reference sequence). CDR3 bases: TGTGCCAGCAGCCCTCCCTGGCAGGGCGGTGGGGAGCTGTTTTTT. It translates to CASSPPWQGGGELFF.

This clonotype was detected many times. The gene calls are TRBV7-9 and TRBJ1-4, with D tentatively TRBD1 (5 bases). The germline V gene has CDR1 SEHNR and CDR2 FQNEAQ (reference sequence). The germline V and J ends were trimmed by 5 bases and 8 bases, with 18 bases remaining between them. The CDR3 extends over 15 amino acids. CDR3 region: CASSRPGPKSEKLFF. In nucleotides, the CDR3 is TGTGCCAGCAGCCGCCCGGGACCGAAGTCAGAAAAACTGTTTTTT.

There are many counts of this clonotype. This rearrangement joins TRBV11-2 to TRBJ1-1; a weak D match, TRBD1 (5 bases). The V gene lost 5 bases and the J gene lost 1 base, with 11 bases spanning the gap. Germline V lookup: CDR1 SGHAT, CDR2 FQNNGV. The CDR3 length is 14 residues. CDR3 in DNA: TGTGCCAGCAGCGCGGGGGGACGGAACACTGAAGCTTTCTTT. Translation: CASSAGGRNTEAFF.